This TCR beta chain emerged from a study of blood T cell repertoires in COVID-19. Study information: The United States, Italy and Spain provided the acute and convalescent COVID-19 samples. From T cells, B-cell-depleted T cells, or PBMCs came the material, which was cDNA or gDNA.

From germline, CDR1 is SGHTA and CDR2 FQGTGA. The CDR3 totals 19 residues. The V and J ends lost 1 base and 1 base, in that order; junction bases with no gene match: 10. Original processing notes: Amplified reference gene primers provided the basis for estimating nucleated cell counts. Measured with immunoSEQ multiplex PCR; TCRdb has only the in-frame clones, and not every one. The DNA gave D and trimming, while V, J and clone size come from that table. In the table there are about half a million clones, approximately 83% of which are singletons. This sequence joins TRBV7-3 and TRBJ2-2; TRBD2 aligns across 9 bases. The clonotype comes from a human donor in a cohort sampled during active COVID-19. Specimen: peripheral blood. CDR3: CASSLMPAGGPMNTGELFF. The DNA for the CDR3 is TGTGCCAGCAGCTTAATGCCAGCGGGAGGCCCGATGAACACCGGGGAGCTGTTTTTT.